This T cell receptor beta chain is from a study of blood T cell repertoires in COVID-19. On the study more broadly: Sites in the United States, Italy and Spain provided acute and convalescent COVID-19 samples. PBMCs, B-cell-depleted T cells, or T cells provided the cDNA or gDNA that made up the material.

The Seattle patients joined while their infection was active and were tracked longitudinally afterward. The CDR3 consists of 15 residues. Trimming removed 0 bases from V and 7 bases from J; junction bases left unmatched: 2. Germline V lookup: CDR1 LGHDT, CDR2 YNNKEL (reference sequence). Per the study methods: Reference gene primer amplification yielded estimated nucleated cell counts. Assay: immunoSEQ multiplex PCR; the TCRdb copy retains only in-frame clones and omits some. V and J calls and clone size are copied from that table; D and trimming were computed from the DNA. The table lists approximately 290,000 clones, roughly 88% of them singletons.

The sequence came from a human donor with COVID-19, enrolled during active disease. The donor label of this sample is uncertain. The chain links TRBV3-1 (or the pseudogene TRBV3-2) to TRBJ2-1, with 11 bases that match TRBD2. The specimen was peripheral blood. In nucleotides, the CDR3 is TGTGCCAGCAGCCAAGATAGACTAGCGGGGAATGAGCAGTTCTTC. It yields the protein CASSQDRLAGNEQFF.